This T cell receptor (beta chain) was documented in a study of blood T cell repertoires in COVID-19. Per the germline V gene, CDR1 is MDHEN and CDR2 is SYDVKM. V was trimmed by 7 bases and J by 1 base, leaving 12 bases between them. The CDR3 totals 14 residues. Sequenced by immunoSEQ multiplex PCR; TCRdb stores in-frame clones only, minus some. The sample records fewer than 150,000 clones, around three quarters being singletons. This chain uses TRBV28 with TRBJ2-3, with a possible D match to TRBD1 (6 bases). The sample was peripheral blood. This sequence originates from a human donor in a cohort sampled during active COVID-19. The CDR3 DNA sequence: TGTGCCAGCATCCCGGCAGGGGGCACAGATACGCAGTATTTT. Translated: CASIPAGGTDTQYF.